The T cell receptor beta chain described here comes from a study of metastatic and nonmetastatic thyroid tumors. Study summary: Where malignant and benign thyroid patients were concerned, repertoires were compared across blood and tumor or nodule tissue. Whole-study results and caveats: Malignant thyroid tumors reportedly had TCR beta diversity that was significantly higher than in benign nodules, in blood and tumor.

Original data processing: A classifier for distant metastasis in papillary thyroid cancer was constructed using CDR3 differences observed across clinicopathological groups. TCRdb used MiXCR to call clones anew from the PCR reads. The V and J calls reflect TCRdb's pipeline rather than the authors' work. The sample holds roughly 22,000 clones, about an eighth seen once. This clone was seen ten or more times. What it binds is not known. Thyroid surgery was performed in patients who had received no treatment beforehand. The CDR3 has 13 residues. V was clipped by 6 bases and J by 2 bases, with 10 bases between them. Germline CDR1 reads LNHDA; CDR2 reads SQIVND (reference sequence).

The chain employs TRBV19 and TRBJ1-1; D gene uncertain. The receptor's source is a female donor with papillary thyroid cancer or a benign thyroid nodule (not recorded which). Some clones in this sample may be carry-over from other donors' samples. The material sequenced was blood. CDR3 DNA sequence: TGTGCCAGTAGCCTCCGGGAAAACACTGAAGCTTTCTTT. Translating gives CASSLRENTEAFF.